The T cell receptor beta chain described here comes from a study of cytomegalovirus exposure and HLA in healthy donors. The PCR ran on 60 Vbeta and 13 Jbeta primers. Data came from immunoSEQ multiplex PCR; TCRdb stores just in-frame clones and leaves some out. The table shows about 150,000 clones, with around 81% occurring only once. This CDR3 region has 16 residues. Trimming at V came to 2 bases and at J to 0 bases, leaving 3 bases not matched to a gene. Germline V gives CDR1 LNHNV, CDR2 YYDKDF (reference sequence). This clone was seen more than once but under ten times. Sequencing input: PBMCs. The origin of this receptor is a man aged 40-49 years in good health and CMV-seronegative. The chain links TRBV15 to TRBJ2-2; 7 positions match TRBD2. The CDR3 DNA sequence: TGTGCCACCAGCAGACTAACTAGCGCGAACACCGGGGAGCTGTTTTTT. Its protein product is CATSRLTSANTGELFF.